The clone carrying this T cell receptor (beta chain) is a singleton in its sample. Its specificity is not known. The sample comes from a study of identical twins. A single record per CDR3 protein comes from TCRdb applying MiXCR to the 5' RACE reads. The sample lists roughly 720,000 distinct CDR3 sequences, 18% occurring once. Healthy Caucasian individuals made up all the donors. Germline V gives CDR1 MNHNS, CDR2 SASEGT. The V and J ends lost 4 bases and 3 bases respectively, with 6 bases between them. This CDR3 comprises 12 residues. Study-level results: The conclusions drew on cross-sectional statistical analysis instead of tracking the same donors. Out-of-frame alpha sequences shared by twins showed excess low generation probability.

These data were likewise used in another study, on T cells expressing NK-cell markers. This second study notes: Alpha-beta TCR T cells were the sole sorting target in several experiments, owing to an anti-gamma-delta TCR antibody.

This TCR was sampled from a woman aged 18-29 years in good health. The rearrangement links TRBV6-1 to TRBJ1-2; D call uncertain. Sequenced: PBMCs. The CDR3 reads CASSGLDYGYTF. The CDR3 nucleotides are TGTGCCAGCAGTGGCCTTGACTATGGCTACACCTTC.